This TCR beta chain was observed in a study of regulatory T cells in long-lasting Graves disease. Building of the TCR beta libraries involved iRepertoire HTBI primers and Arm-PCR of CDR3 regions. Under the authors' procedure: About 62 TRBV and approximately 13 TRBJ segments were identified across samples. TCRdb fed the multiplex PCR reads into MiXCR, producing one record per CDR3 protein. V and J calls and clone size were set by TCRdb, not the authors. The sample has some 450,000 distinct CDR3 sequences, 23% seen once. CDR1 is LNHNV, CDR2 YYDKDF, per germline (reference sequence). This CDR3 is built from 18 residues. The V gene end was trimmed by 1 base and the J gene end by 2 bases; junction bases not matched to a gene: 4. Note on this clonotype: Its specificity is not known.

Time point reported: persistent/refractory GD, antithyroid drugs over 5 years with positive TRAb. TCR sequences were obtained from RNA taken from PBMCs. Guidelines of the American Thyroid Association were used to diagnose Graves' disease. The EDTA tubes were filled with approximately 10 milliliters of drawn peripheral blood. Study results and limitations: Among the persistent patients, 2,500 to 3,000 public clonotypes were shared, more than the roughly 990 shared among new patients.

The rearrangement links TRBV15 to TRBJ2-1, with TRBD2 identical over 14 bases. The source material was peripheral blood mononuclear cells (PBMCs), sampled when the disease was refractory, from a patient treated with antithyroid drugs. This sequence originates from a female donor with Graves disease. In DNA form, the CDR3 reads TGTGCCACCAGCAGAGGTGGGACTAGCGGGAGAGCCTACAATGAGCAGTTCTTC. Residues: CATSRGGTSGRAYNEQFF.